This paragraph covers one T cell receptor (beta chain) sequence. TCRdb keeps only in-frame clones here, not all; method: immunoSEQ multiplex PCR. The data contain under 130,000 clones, about 89% of them singletons. The data derive from a study of blood T cell repertoires in COVID-19. Study-level background: Collection of acute and convalescent COVID-19 samples took place in the United States, Italy and Spain. T cells, B-cell-depleted T cells, or PBMCs provided the cDNA or gDNA that served as material.

V dropped 7 bases and J dropped 1 base, with 12 bases sitting between them. Germline V CDR1 and CDR2: SGHTS, YDEGEE. The CDR3 has 14 amino acids. The sequenced sample was peripheral blood. The receptor was derived from an older woman with acute or convalescent COVID-19. V usage is TRBV5-8 and J usage is TRBJ1-5; TRBD1 is a possible D gene (6 bases). The CDR3, as DNA: TGTGCCAGCGGGGGCGGTGAGAGCAATCAGCCCCAGCATTTT. Translation: CASGGGESNQPQHF.